This T cell receptor (beta chain) was profiled in a study of PD-L1 blockade in urothelial cancer. Study at large: Patients with male sex and bladder-origin urothelial cancer accounted for about 85% of the roughly 30 enrolled. Blood analysis occurred 3 weeks (second dose) and 6 weeks after treatment start.

Time point: pretreatment peripheral blood. Germline assignment: CDR1 SGHRS and CDR2 YFSETQ. The trim removed 4 bases at V and 2 bases at J, leaving 10 bases unmatched. The CDR3 contains 16 residues. Comments on this clone: Its antigen remains unidentified.

The investigators introduced synthetic TCR analog templates into each PCR as spikes. The assay was immunoSEQ multiplex PCR, and TCRdb's table has in-frame clones only and misses some. The repertoire holds tens of thousands of clones, with roughly 90% as singletons. Study outcomes and limitations: Those with durable benefit had larger increases in tumor-associated blood clones at 3 weeks.

This clonotype was obtained from a man in his sixties or seventies with urothelial cancer. J is TRBJ2-3 and V is TRBV5-1; TRBD2 agrees at 7 bases. Sample: PBMCs, taken around atezolizumab (anti-PD-L1) treatment. The CDR3 loop is CASSQGLSADTDTQYF. The CDR3 DNA reads as TGCGCCAGCAGCCAGGGACTATCAGCGGACACAGATACGCAGTATTTT.